The clone carrying this TCR beta chain was found a few times. The target antigen is unknown. TCRdb redid the calling of the 5' RACE reads with MiXCR, one entry per CDR3 protein. In the table there are about 300,000 distinct CDR3 sequences, around 6.8% of which are singletons. This sample stems from a study of T cells after yellow fever vaccination. The wider study: When fractions had low cell numbers, they were prepared with SMART-Seq v4 Ultra Low Input. General study findings and limits: Clonotype sharing between CD4 and CD8 compartments was small. Contamination by abundant bulk-population clonotypes could be present in FACS-sorted repertoires. Once the booster was given, most primary-vaccination clones reappeared, at approximately 97% for CD4 and 88% for CD8.

Trimming shortened V by 5 bases and J by 4 bases, and 14 bases separated the two germline ends. Germline loops: CDR1 SGHTA, CDR2 FQGTGA. The CDR3 has 14 residues. The receptor was derived from a man between 18 and 35 years old who received the YFV17D yellow fever vaccine. The sequences come from PBMCs, collected roughly 46 days after the first yellow fever vaccination. The chain has TRBV7-3 and TRBJ1-2; D remains unclear. CDR3 sequence reads: CASSPGNGLYGYTF. The CDR3, as DNA: TGTGCCAGCAGCCCGGGGAACGGACTCTATGGCTACACCTTC.